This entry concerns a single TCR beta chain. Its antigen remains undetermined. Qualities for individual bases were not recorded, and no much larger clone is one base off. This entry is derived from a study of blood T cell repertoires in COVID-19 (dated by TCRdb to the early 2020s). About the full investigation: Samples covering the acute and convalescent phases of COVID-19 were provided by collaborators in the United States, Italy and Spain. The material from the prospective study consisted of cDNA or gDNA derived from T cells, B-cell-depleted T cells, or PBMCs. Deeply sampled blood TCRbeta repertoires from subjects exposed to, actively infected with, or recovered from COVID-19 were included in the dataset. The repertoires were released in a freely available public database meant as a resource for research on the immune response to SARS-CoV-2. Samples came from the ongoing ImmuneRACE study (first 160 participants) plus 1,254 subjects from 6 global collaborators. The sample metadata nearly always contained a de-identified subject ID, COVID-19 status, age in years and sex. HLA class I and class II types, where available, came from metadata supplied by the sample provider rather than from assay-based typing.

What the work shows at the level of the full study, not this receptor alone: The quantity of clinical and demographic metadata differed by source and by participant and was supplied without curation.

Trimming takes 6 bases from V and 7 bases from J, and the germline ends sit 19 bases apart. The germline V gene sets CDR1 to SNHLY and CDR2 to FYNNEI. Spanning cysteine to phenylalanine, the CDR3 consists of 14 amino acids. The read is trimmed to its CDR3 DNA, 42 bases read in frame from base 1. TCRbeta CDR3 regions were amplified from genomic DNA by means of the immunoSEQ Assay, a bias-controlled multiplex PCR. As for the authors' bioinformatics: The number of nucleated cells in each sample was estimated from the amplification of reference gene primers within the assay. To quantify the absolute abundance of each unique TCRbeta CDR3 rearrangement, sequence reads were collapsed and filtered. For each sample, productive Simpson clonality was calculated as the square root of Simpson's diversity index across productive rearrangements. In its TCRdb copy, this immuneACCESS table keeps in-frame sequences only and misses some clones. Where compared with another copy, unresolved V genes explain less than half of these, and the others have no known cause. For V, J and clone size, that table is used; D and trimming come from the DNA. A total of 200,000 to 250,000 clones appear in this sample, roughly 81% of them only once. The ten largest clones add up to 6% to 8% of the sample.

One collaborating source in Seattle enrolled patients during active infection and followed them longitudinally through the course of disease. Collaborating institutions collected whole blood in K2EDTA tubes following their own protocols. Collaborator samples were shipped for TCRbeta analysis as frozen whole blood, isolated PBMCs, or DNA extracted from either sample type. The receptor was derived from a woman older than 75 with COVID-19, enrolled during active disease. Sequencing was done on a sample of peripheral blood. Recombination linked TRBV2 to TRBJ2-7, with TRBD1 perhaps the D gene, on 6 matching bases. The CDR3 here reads CASSILTGSGEQYF. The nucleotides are TGTGCCAGCAGCATACTAACAGGGTCGGGGGAGCAGTACTTC.